These T cell receptor beta chains were read from a single sample in a study of blood T cell repertoires in COVID-19. Clones were sequenced by immunoSEQ multiplex PCR, and TCRdb holds only the in-frame ones, with some missing. Of just over 15,000 clones in the sample, around 83% were seen once. The specimen sequenced was peripheral blood. The receptors originated from a man in his 60s with acute or convalescent COVID-19. CDR3s include the opening cysteine and the closing phenylalanine or tryptophan. D genes are given only for firm matches. Size tells how often a clone was seen (once, few, many) or the class of an expanded clone, and some rows leave it out.

d_gene: TRBD2
abundance: -
v_gene: TRBV11-3
j_gene: TRBJ2-1
CDR3nt: TGTGCCAGCAGCTTAGAGTCTAGCGGGGACCTTAGTTACAATGAGCAGTTCTTC
CDR3aa: CASSLESSGDLSYNEQFF

d_gene: -
abundance: -
v_gene: TRBV24-1
j_gene: TRBJ2-2
CDR3nt: TGTGCCACCAGTGACCCCAACACAGGGCCCGGGGAGCTGTTTTTT
CDR3aa: CATSDPNTGPGELFF

d_gene: TRBD2
abundance: -
v_gene: TRBV25-1
j_gene: TRBJ2-1
CDR3nt: TGTGCCAGCAGTCCCCCTGCGGGAGGAGTCAATGAGCAGTTCTTC
CDR3aa: CASSPPAGGVNEQFF

d_gene: -
abundance: -
v_gene: TRBV7-2
j_gene: TRBJ1-2
CDR3nt: TGTGCCAGCAGCTCGGATACAGGGATTTTATATGGCTACACCTTC
CDR3aa: CASSSDTGILYGYTF

d_gene: TRBD1
abundance: -
v_gene: TRBV6-6
j_gene: TRBJ2-2
CDR3nt: TGTGCCAGCAGTTCCCCGACAGGGGCCCCCGGGGAGCTGTTTTTT
CDR3aa: CASSSPTGAPGELFF

d_gene: -
abundance: -
v_gene: TRBV4-3
j_gene: TRBJ1-1
CDR3nt: TGCGCCAGCAGCCAAGACACAAGCCGGGCTGAAGCTTTCTTT
CDR3aa: CASSQDTSRAEAFF

d_gene: -
abundance: -
v_gene: TRBV10-3
j_gene: TRBJ1-6
CDR3nt: TGTGCCATCAGAAACGGGGGGGATAATTCACCCCTCCACTTT
CDR3aa: CAIRNGGDNSPLHF

d_gene: TRBD1
abundance: -
v_gene: TRBV5-1
j_gene: TRBJ2-7
CDR3nt: TGCGCCAGCAGGCCCGGGACAGGATCCTACGAGCAGTACTTC
CDR3aa: CASRPGTGSYEQYF

d_gene: -
abundance: -
v_gene: TRBV29-1
j_gene: TRBJ1-1
CDR3nt: TGCAGCGCCGCGAGTACCAACACTGAAGCTTTCTTT
CDR3aa: CSAASTNTEAFF

d_gene: -
abundance: -
v_gene: TRBV7-9
j_gene: TRBJ1-1
CDR3nt: TGTGCCAGCAGCTCCCCGGGGGGAGTGATTGCGAACACTGAAGCTTTCTTT
CDR3aa: CASSSPGGVIANTEAFF

d_gene: TRBD1
abundance: -
v_gene: TRBV7-9
j_gene: TRBJ2-7
CDR3nt: TGTGCCAGCAGCGAGGGACAGGCCCTCTCCTACGAGCAGTACTTC
CDR3aa: CASSEGQALSYEQYF

d_gene: TRBD2
abundance: -
v_gene: TRBV11-1
j_gene: TRBJ2-3
CDR3nt: TGTGCCAGCAGCAGAACTAGCGTAACAGATACGCAGTATTTT
CDR3aa: CASSRTSVTDTQYF

d_gene: -
abundance: -
v_gene: TRBV10-3
j_gene: TRBJ2-7
CDR3nt: TGTGCCATCAGTGACCCCTCCCGGCAGGTCCTTAACGAGCAGTACTTC
CDR3aa: CAISDPSRQVLNEQYF

d_gene: -
abundance: -
v_gene: TRBV9
j_gene: TRBJ2-7
CDR3nt: TGTGCCAGCAGCCCCGATAGCGGAAGGTCCTACGAGCAGTACTTC
CDR3aa: CASSPDSGRSYEQYF

d_gene: TRBD2
abundance: -
v_gene: TRBV27
j_gene: TRBJ2-7
CDR3nt: TGTGCCAGCAGTTTATCGGCGGGAGGGCTGTACGAGCAGTACTTC
CDR3aa: CASSLSAGGLYEQYF

d_gene: TRBD2
abundance: -
v_gene: TRBV13
j_gene: TRBJ2-7
CDR3nt: TGTGCCAGCAGCTTAGAACTAGCGGGAGGTGTAGGGTACTACGAGCAGTACTTC
CDR3aa: CASSLELAGGVGYYEQYF

d_gene: TRBD2
abundance: once
v_gene: TRBV11-2
j_gene: TRBJ2-1
CDR3nt: TGTGCCAGCATCCCCCATGAGGGAGGGGAGCAGTTCTTC
CDR3aa: CASIPHEGGEQFF

d_gene: TRBD2
abundance: -
v_gene: TRBV29-1
j_gene: TRBJ2-7
CDR3nt: TGCAGCGTTGGTTGGGCGGGAGGTGACGAGCAGTACTTC
CDR3aa: CSVGWAGGDEQYF

d_gene: -
abundance: -
v_gene: TRBV24-1
j_gene: TRBJ2-3
CDR3nt: TGTGCCACCAGTGACCGTACAGGGCCAGATACGCAGTATTTT
CDR3aa: CATSDRTGPDTQYF

d_gene: -
abundance: -
v_gene: TRBV12-3/TRBV12-4
j_gene: TRBJ1-1
CDR3nt: TGTGCCAGCAGGAGCGGGCAGTCTGAAGCTTTCTTT
CDR3aa: CASRSGQSEAFF

d_gene: TRBD2
abundance: -
v_gene: TRBV6-2/TRBV6-3
j_gene: TRBJ2-1
CDR3nt: TGTGCCAGCAGCCCCGGGACTAGCGCCTACAATGAGCAGTTCTTC
CDR3aa: CASSPGTSAYNEQFF

d_gene: TRBD2
abundance: -
v_gene: TRBV3-1/TRBV3-2
j_gene: TRBJ2-1
CDR3nt: TGTGCCAGCAGCCACTCCGGACTAGCGGGACAGAATGAGCAGTTCTTC
CDR3aa: CASSHSGLAGQNEQFF

d_gene: TRBD2
abundance: -
v_gene: TRBV5-4
j_gene: TRBJ2-2
CDR3nt: TGTGCCAGCAGCGGCCCGACTAGCGGGAGAGGGGAGCTGTTTTTT
CDR3aa: CASSGPTSGRGELFF

d_gene: -
abundance: -
v_gene: TRBV5-6
j_gene: TRBJ2-3
CDR3nt: TGTGCCAGCAGCTTGCACACAGGACCTACAGATACGCAGTATTTT
CDR3aa: CASSLHTGPTDTQYF

d_gene: -
abundance: -
v_gene: TRBV9
j_gene: TRBJ2-5
CDR3nt: TGTGCCAGCAGCGTAGGCCAGGGGATGGGGACCCAGTACTTC
CDR3aa: CASSVGQGMGTQYF

d_gene: TRBD2
abundance: -
v_gene: TRBV4-2
j_gene: TRBJ2-4
CDR3nt: TGTGCCAGCAGCCAAGATGGAGCGGGAGGTTCAAACATTCAGTACTTC
CDR3aa: CASSQDGAGGSNIQYF

d_gene: -
abundance: large
v_gene: TRBV28
j_gene: TRBJ2-1
CDR3nt: TGTGCCAGCAGTTTATCGTTGGCAGGGGAGCAGTTCTTC
CDR3aa: CASSLSLAGEQFF

d_gene: -
abundance: once
v_gene: TRBV27
j_gene: TRBJ1-4
CDR3nt: TGTGCCAGCAGTCCATCTGGCTTTGAAAAACTGTTTTTT
CDR3aa: CASSPSGFEKLFF

d_gene: TRBD2
abundance: -
v_gene: TRBV7-3
j_gene: TRBJ2-1
CDR3nt: TGTGCCAGCAGCTCAGGGACTACGGACAATGAGCAGTTCTTC
CDR3aa: CASSSGTTDNEQFF

d_gene: TRBD1
abundance: -
v_gene: TRBV4-1
j_gene: TRBJ1-5
CDR3nt: TGCGCCAGCAGCCAAGATGGGCGGACAGGGGGACGTCAGCCCCAGCATTTT
CDR3aa: CASSQDGRTGGRQPQHF

d_gene: -
abundance: -
v_gene: TRBV5-6
j_gene: TRBJ2-1
CDR3nt: TGTGCCAGCAGCATCGCTGTGAACCATTACATGGTGGAGTTCTTC
CDR3aa: CASSIAVNHYMVEFF

d_gene: TRBD1
abundance: few
v_gene: TRBV7-2
j_gene: TRBJ2-7
CDR3nt: TGTGCCAGCAGCTTATTGGGACAGTTCTTCTCCTACGAGCAGTACTTC
CDR3aa: CASSLLGQFFSYEQYF

d_gene: TRBD2
abundance: -
v_gene: TRBV18
j_gene: TRBJ2-3
CDR3nt: TGTGCCAGCTCACCTCCGAGAAGCGGGAGAGGCACAGATACGCAGTATTTT
CDR3aa: CASSPPRSGRGTDTQYF

d_gene: TRBD2
abundance: -
v_gene: TRBV4-3
j_gene: TRBJ2-1
CDR3nt: TGCGCCAGCAGCCCTCAATTACTAGCGGGAGGCTACAATGAGCAGTTCTTC
CDR3aa: CASSPQLLAGGYNEQFF

d_gene: -
abundance: -
v_gene: TRBV28
j_gene: TRBJ1-2
CDR3nt: TGTGCCACCGTTGGCAGGTACTATGGCTACACCTTC
CDR3aa: CATVGRYYGYTF

d_gene: -
abundance: -
v_gene: TRBV10-3
j_gene: TRBJ2-3
CDR3nt: TGTGCCATCGCTTCAGGGGCTAGCACAGATACGCAGTATTTT
CDR3aa: CAIASGASTDTQYF

d_gene: TRBD2
abundance: -
v_gene: TRBV5-1
j_gene: TRBJ2-1
CDR3nt: TGCGCCAGCAGCTTTAGCGGGACGGACTACAATGAGCAGTTCTTC
CDR3aa: CASSFSGTDYNEQFF

d_gene: TRBD2
abundance: -
v_gene: TRBV28
j_gene: TRBJ2-3
CDR3nt: TGTGCCAGCAGTCCTAGACGGGGACTAGCGGGAGTAGGAGATACGCAGTATTTT
CDR3aa: CASSPRRGLAGVGDTQYF

d_gene: TRBD1
abundance: -
v_gene: TRBV2
j_gene: TRBJ1-3
CDR3nt: TGTGCCAGCAGAGTGGACAGGAACTCTGGAAACACCATATATTTT
CDR3aa: CASRVDRNSGNTIYF

d_gene: TRBD1
abundance: -
v_gene: TRBV24-1
j_gene: TRBJ2-6
CDR3nt: TGTGCCACCAGTGATTTGAACAGGGGTAGATCTGGGGCCAACGTCCTGACTTTC
CDR3aa: CATSDLNRGRSGANVLTF

d_gene: TRBD1
abundance: -
v_gene: TRBV18
j_gene: TRBJ1-4
CDR3nt: TGTGCCAGCTCACCAATGGACAGGCGGACAACTAATGAAAAACTGTTTTTT
CDR3aa: CASSPMDRRTTNEKLFF

d_gene: -
abundance: -
v_gene: TRBV28
j_gene: TRBJ1-2
CDR3nt: TGTGCCAGCATCCAGGGGCGCTCTGCGAATGGCTACACCTTC
CDR3aa: CASIQGRSANGYTF

d_gene: TRBD1
abundance: -
v_gene: TRBV6-1
j_gene: TRBJ2-7
CDR3nt: TGTGCCAGCAGTGAGAACCGGACAGGGACGAGCCTATACGAGCAGTACTTC
CDR3aa: CASSENRTGTSLYEQYF

d_gene: -
abundance: -
v_gene: TRBV4-2
j_gene: TRBJ2-1
CDR3nt: TGTGCCAGCAGCCAAGGGGCTGGACACTACAATGAGCAGTTCTTC
CDR3aa: CASSQGAGHYNEQFF

d_gene: TRBD2
abundance: -
v_gene: TRBV27
j_gene: TRBJ2-1
CDR3nt: TGTGCCAGCAGTTTTTATCCCGGGGGGGCCCACAATGAGCAGTTCTTC
CDR3aa: CASSFYPGGAHNEQFF

d_gene: TRBD2
abundance: -
v_gene: TRBV18
j_gene: TRBJ2-1
CDR3nt: TGTGCCAGCTCACCACGCCTAGCGGGGGTATATGAGCAGTTCTTC
CDR3aa: CASSPRLAGVYEQFF

d_gene: -
abundance: -
v_gene: TRBV9
j_gene: TRBJ2-3
CDR3nt: TGTGCCAGCAGTTCAAGGGGTAGCACAGATACGCAGTATTTT
CDR3aa: CASSSRGSTDTQYF

d_gene: TRBD2
abundance: -
v_gene: TRBV10-2
j_gene: TRBJ2-7
CDR3nt: TGCGCCAGCAGTGAGTCTTGGACTAGGTCGAGAGAGCAGTACTTC
CDR3aa: CASSESWTRSREQYF

d_gene: TRBD2
abundance: -
v_gene: TRBV29-1
j_gene: TRBJ2-2
CDR3nt: TGCAGCGTTCGCCCCACTAGCGGCGACACCGGGGAGCTGTTTTTT
CDR3aa: CSVRPTSGDTGELFF

d_gene: TRBD1
abundance: -
v_gene: TRBV29-1
j_gene: TRBJ2-4
CDR3nt: TGCAGCGTTGCACAGGGGCAGGCCAAAAACATTCAGTACTTC
CDR3aa: CSVAQGQAKNIQYF

d_gene: -
abundance: -
v_gene: TRBV6-2/TRBV6-3
j_gene: TRBJ1-1
CDR3nt: TGTGCCAGCAGTTACCCCAGGTTGAACACTGAAGCTTTCTTT
CDR3aa: CASSYPRLNTEAFF

d_gene: -
abundance: once
v_gene: TRBV7-2
j_gene: TRBJ2-5
CDR3nt: TGTGCCAGCAGCTTACAGGCTAGCTTGTTGCGAGAGACCCAGTACTTC
CDR3aa: CASSLQASLLRETQYF

d_gene: TRBD1
abundance: -
v_gene: TRBV11-3
j_gene: TRBJ2-5
CDR3nt: TGTGCCAGCAGCTTACAGGGGGCGACGGGAGAGACCCAGTACTTC
CDR3aa: CASSLQGATGETQYF

d_gene: TRBD2
abundance: -
v_gene: TRBV28
j_gene: TRBJ2-5
CDR3nt: TGTGCCAGCAGCCCGAGCGGGATCCAAGAGACCCAGTACTTC
CDR3aa: CASSPSGIQETQYF

d_gene: -
abundance: -
v_gene: TRBV7-2
j_gene: TRBJ2-1
CDR3nt: TGTGCCACCAGCACTGGGCTCTACAATGAGCAGTTCTTC
CDR3aa: CATSTGLYNEQFF